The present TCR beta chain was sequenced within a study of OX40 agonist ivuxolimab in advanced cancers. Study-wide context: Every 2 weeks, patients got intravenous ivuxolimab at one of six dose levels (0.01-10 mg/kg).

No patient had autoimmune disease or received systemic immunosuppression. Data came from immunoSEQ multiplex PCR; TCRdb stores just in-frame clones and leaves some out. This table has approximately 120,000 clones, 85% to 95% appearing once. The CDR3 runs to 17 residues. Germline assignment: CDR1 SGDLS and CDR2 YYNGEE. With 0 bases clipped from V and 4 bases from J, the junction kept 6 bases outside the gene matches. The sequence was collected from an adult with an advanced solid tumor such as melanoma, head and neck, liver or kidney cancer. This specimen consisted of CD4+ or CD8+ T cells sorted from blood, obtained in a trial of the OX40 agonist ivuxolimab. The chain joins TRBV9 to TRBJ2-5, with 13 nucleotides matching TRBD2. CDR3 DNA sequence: TGTGCCAGCAGCGTAGGGGGGACTAGCGGGATGGGAGAGACCCAGTACTTC. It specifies CASSVGGTSGMGETQYF.